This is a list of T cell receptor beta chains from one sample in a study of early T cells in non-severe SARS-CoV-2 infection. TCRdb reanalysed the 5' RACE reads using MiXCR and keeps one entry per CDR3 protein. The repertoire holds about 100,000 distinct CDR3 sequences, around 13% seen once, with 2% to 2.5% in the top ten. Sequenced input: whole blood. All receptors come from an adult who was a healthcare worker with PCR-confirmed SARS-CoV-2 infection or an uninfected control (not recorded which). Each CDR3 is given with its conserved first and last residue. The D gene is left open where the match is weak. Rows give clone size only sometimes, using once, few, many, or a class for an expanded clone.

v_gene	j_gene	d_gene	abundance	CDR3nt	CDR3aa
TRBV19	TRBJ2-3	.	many	TGTGCCAGTAGTATGTGGGGCACGGGGGATACGCAGTATTTT	CASSMWGTGDTQYF
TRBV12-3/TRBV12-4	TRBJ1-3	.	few	TGTGCCAGCAGTCCCGGGGGACTATACTCTGGAAACACCATATATTTT	CASSPGGLYSGNTIYF
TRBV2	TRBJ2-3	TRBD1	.	TGTGCCAGCACGGACAGGGTGACAGATACGCAGTATTTT	CASTDRVTDTQYF
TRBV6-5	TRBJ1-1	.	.	TGTGCCAGCGGGGCCGGGACATCCTCAAGTAGAGCTTTCTTT	CASGAGTSSSRAFF
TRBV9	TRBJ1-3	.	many	TGTGCCAGCAGCGTAAGGGGGGACACTCGCGGAAACACCATATATTTT	CASSVRGDTRGNTIYF
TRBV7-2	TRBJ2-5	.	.	TGTGCCAGCAGCTTCTTCGCGTCTCAAGAGACCCAGTACTTC	CASSFFASQETQYF
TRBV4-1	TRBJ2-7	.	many	TGCGCCAGCAGCCGCCAACAGGAGGGGGACGAGCAGTACTTC	CASSRQQEGDEQYF
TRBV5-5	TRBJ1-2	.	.	TGTGCCAGCAGCACACTTAACTATGGCTACACCTTC	CASSTLNYGYTF
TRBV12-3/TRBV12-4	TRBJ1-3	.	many	TGTGCCAGCAGTCCGCGGACAATGGGAAACACCATATATTTT	CASSPRTMGNTIYF
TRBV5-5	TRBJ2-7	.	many	TGTGCCAGCAGCCTCCACACCCCAGGGGCGCGGGGAAACGAGCAGTACTTC	CASSLHTPGARGNEQYF
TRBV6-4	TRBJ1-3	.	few	TGTGCCAGCAGTGCCCAGCGGAGCTCTGGAAACACCATATATTTT	CASSAQRSSGNTIYF
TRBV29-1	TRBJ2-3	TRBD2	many	TGCAGCGTTCGCCGGGACTACAACACAGATACGCAGTATTTT	CSVRRDYNTDTQYF